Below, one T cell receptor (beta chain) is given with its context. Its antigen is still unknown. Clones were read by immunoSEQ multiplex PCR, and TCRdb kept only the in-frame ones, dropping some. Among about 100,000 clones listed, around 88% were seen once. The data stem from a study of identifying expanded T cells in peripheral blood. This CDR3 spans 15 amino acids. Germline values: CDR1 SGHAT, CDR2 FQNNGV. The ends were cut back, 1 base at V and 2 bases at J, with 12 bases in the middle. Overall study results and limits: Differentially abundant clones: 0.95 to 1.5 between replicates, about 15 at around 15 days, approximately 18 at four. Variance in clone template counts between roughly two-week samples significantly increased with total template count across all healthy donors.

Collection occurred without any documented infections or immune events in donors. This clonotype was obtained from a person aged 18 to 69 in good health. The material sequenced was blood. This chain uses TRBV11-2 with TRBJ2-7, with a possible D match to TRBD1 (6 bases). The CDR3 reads CASSLVDQGPYEQYF. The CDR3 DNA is TGTGCCAGCAGCTTAGTAGATCAGGGGCCCTACGAGCAGTACTTC.